This TCR beta chain was found in a study of shared clonotypes between healthy human individuals. The assay was immunoSEQ multiplex PCR, and TCRdb's table has in-frame clones only and misses some. The table lists about a million clones, 77% of them singletons, with 0.85% to 1% in the top ten. The V gene's germline CDR1 is SSHAT and CDR2 FNYEAQ (reference sequence). This CDR3 region has 14 residues. Trimming took off 1 base at V and 5 bases at J, with 9 bases between the two ends. V gene TRBV7-7 combines with J gene TRBJ2-1; tentative D call: TRBD2 (6 bases). Input material: memory CD4+ T cells from PBMCs. Indicated subset: CD45RA-negative fraction. The source of this sequence is a man aged 18 to 30 in good health. Some clones in this sample may be carry-over from other donors' samples. The CDR3 protein is CASSLVGGNNEQFF. For the CDR3, the DNA is TGTGCCAGCAGCTTAGTTGGGGGGAACAATGAGCAGTTCTTC.